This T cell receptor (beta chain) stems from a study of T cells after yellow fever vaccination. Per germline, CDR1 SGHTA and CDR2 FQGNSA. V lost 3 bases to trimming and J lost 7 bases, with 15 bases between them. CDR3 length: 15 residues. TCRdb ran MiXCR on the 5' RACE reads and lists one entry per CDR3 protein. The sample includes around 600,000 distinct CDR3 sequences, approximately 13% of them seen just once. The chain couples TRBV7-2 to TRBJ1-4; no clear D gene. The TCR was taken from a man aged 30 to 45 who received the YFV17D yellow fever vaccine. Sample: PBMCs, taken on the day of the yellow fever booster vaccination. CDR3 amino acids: CASSFDRLKGEKLFF. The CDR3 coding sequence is TGTGCCAGCAGCTTTGACCGTCTCAAGGGTGAAAAACTGTTTTTT.